Each of the 17 T cell receptor beta chains below was sequenced from the same sample in a study of technical replicates of blood from four donors. Measured with immunoSEQ multiplex PCR; TCRdb has only the in-frame clones, and not every one. The data contain tens of thousands of clones, 96% of them seen just once; the ten biggest clones take up 0.37%. Input material: T cells isolated from PBMCs. These TCRs come from a human donor in good health.

The rearrangement uses TRBV5-1 and TRBJ2-4; 7 nucleotides line up with TRBD2. J was trimmed by 2 bases and V by 4 bases; bases with no gene match: 12. Germline-derived CDR1 and CDR2 are SGHRS and YFSETQ. This CDR3 contains 17 residues. The CDR3 DNA follows: TGCGCCAGCAGCAACCGAGGTGGGGGGGAGCCCAAAAACATTCAGTACTTC. Translation: CASSNRGGGEPKNIQYF.

The genes are TRBV19 and TRBJ1-5; tentatively, D is TRBD1 (6 bases). This CDR3 is built from 15 residues. The V end lost 5 bases, the J end lost 2 bases, and 13 bases lay between the germline ends. Germline loops: CDR1 LNHDA, CDR2 SQIVND (reference sequence). The CDR3 nucleotides read TGTGCCAGTAGTCCCCTCAGGGGAGGCAATCAGCCCCAGCATTTT. It is translated as CASSPLRGGNQPQHF.

The rearrangement links TRBV6-5 to TRBJ1-1, with 11 bases identical to TRBD1. The germline gives CDR1 MNHEY, CDR2 SVGAGI. The CDR3 has 15 amino acids. Trimming took 5 bases from V and 5 from J; bases not matched to a gene: 7. Here the CDR3 reads CASSPWTGGNTEAFF. The DNA for the CDR3 is TGTGCCAGCAGTCCATGGACAGGGGGCAATACTGAAGCTTTCTTT.

To note about this clone: At the DNA level, this CDR3 is encoded by other sequences in the same sample as well. The chain employs TRBV5-4 and TRBJ1-5; D not resolved. Germline lookup yields CDR1 SGHNT and CDR2 YYREEE (reference sequence). The CDR3 length is 12 residues. Deletions cut 2 bases from V and 6 bases from J, with 6 bases between. In DNA, the CDR3 is TGTGCCAGCAGCTTCTCAGGTCAGCCCCAGCATTTT. This codes for CASSFSGQPQHF.

The V call is TRBV10-3, the J call TRBJ2-3, with 7 bases fitting TRBD2. The junction had 1 base not matched to a gene; V was cut back by 6 bases and J by 1 base. Per germline, CDR1 ENHRY and CDR2 SYGVKD. This CDR3 spans 13 amino acids. CDR3 DNA: TGTGCCATCAGACGGGAGGGCACAGATACGCAGTATTTT. Translation gives CAIRREGTDTQYF.

This chain joins TRBV30 and TRBJ2-7, with a tentative D call TRBD2 (6 bases). Trimming stripped 6 bases from V and 4 bases from J, with 16 bases between. The CDR3 length is 13 residues. CDR1 is GTSNPN and CDR2 is SVGIG in the germline V gene (reference sequence). Here the CDR3 DNA reads TGTGCCTGCCTCCAGGGAGGTTTATACGAGCAGTACTTC. Its translation is CACLQGGLYEQYF.

This rearrangement joins TRBV9 to TRBJ2-1; TRBD2 aligns across 9 bases. The CDR3 runs 19 residues. Germline V lookup: CDR1 SGDLS, CDR2 YYNGEE. Unmatched junction bases numbered 17, after V lost 0 bases and J lost 7 bases. This chain's CDR3 is CASSVDVAGDKGHRNEQFF. DNA for the CDR3: TGTGCCAGCAGCGTAGATGTAGCGGGAGATAAGGGCCATCGTAATGAGCAGTTCTTC.

CDR3 in amino acids: CAISDPRSGERSGNTIYF. CDR3 nucleotides: TGTGCCATCAGTGACCCGAGGTCAGGGGAGAGGTCTGGAAACACCATATATTTT. The J gene is TRBJ1-3, the V gene TRBV10-3, with D possibly matching TRBD1 (6 bases). V lost 3 bases and J 1 base, leaving 19 bases between the germline ends. This CDR3 has 18 amino acids. In germline, CDR1 is ENHRY, CDR2 SYGVKD.

The chain has TRBV19 and TRBJ1-1, with D maybe TRBD1 (6 bases). With 3 bases removed from V and 1 base from J, the gap between germline ends came to 6 bases. The CDR3 has 13 amino acids. Germline values: CDR1 LNHDA, CDR2 SQIVND (reference sequence). The CDR3 region is CASSMGQNTEAFF. Here the CDR3 DNA reads TGTGCCAGTAGTATGGGACAGAACACTGAAGCTTTCTTT. The full variable domain, with the rest looked up from reference TRBV19 and TRBJ1-1, is DGGITQSPKYLFRKEGQNVTLSCEQNLNHDAMYWYRQDPGQGLRLIYYSQIVNDFQKGDIAEGYSVSREKKESFPLTVTSAQKNPTAFYLCASSMGQNTEAFFGQGTRLTVV.

V and J are TRBV29-1 and TRBJ1-2; no clear D. CDR1 is SQVTM and CDR2 is ANQGSEA in the germline V gene. This CDR3 is built from 15 residues. V was trimmed by 5 bases and J by 0 bases, leaving 16 bases between them. The CDR3 nucleotides read TGCAGCGTTCCCTTATACACAGCAACTAACTATGGCTACACCTTC. It translates to CSVPLYTATNYGYTF.

The chain employs TRBV5-5 and TRBJ1-5; TRBD1 might be the D (5 bases). With 1 base removed from V and 7 bases from J, the gap between germline ends came to 18 bases. CDR1 and CDR2 from the germline V gene are SGHKS and YYEKEE (reference sequence). CDR3 length equals 16 residues. This chain's CDR3 is CASSLYSQGSEQPQHF. DNA of the CDR3: TGTGCCAGCAGCTTGTATTCGCAGGGTTCGGAGCAGCCCCAGCATTTT.

The chain uses TRBV7-3 and TRBJ2-3; D remains ambiguous. V lost 5 bases, J lost 0 bases, and 6 bases lay in between. Germline V gene sequence: CDR1 SGHTA, CDR2 FQGTGA. This CDR3 contains 13 residues. The CDR3 nucleotides are TGTGCCAGCAGCCCTATTAGCACAGATACGCAGTATTTT. Residues: CASSPISTDTQYF. The variable domain in full, with the rest retrieved from reference TRBV7-3 and TRBJ2-3, is GAGVSQTPSNKVTEKGKYVELRCDPISGHTALYWYRQSLGQGPEFLIYFQGTGAADDSGLPNDRFFAVRPEGSVSTLKIQRTERGDSAVYLCASSPISTDTQYFGPGTRLTVL.

The chain employs TRBV7-3 and TRBJ2-1, with D possibly TRBD2 on 5 matching bases. The germline gives CDR1 SGHTA, CDR2 FQGTGA. The CDR3 is made up of 12 amino acids. Trimming took off 4 bases at V and 8 bases at J, with 9 bases between the two ends. The CDR3 protein is CASSSAGDEQFF. CDR3 nucleotides: TGTGCCAGCAGCTCGGCGGGCGATGAGCAGTTCTTC.

The chain is built from TRBV28 and TRBJ2-1, with D perhaps matching TRBD2 (9 bases). Germline V gene sequence: CDR1 MDHEN, CDR2 SYDVKM. V was shortened by 2 bases and J by 8 bases, with 37 bases between the two germline ends. This CDR3 is built from 22 residues. CDR3 protein: CASSLGTGSISGREYSGDEQFF. The CDR3 nucleotides read TGTGCCAGCAGTTTAGGGACAGGTAGTATTAGCGGGAGAGAGTACTCGGGCGATGAGCAGTTCTTC. Combining the CDR3 with reference TRBV28 and TRBJ2-1 gives the whole variable domain DVKVTQSSRYLVKRTGEKVFLECVQDMDHENMFWYRQDPGLGLRLIYFSYDVKMKEKGDIPEGYSVSREKKERFSLILESASTNQTSMYLCASSLGTGSISGREYSGDEQFFGPGTRLTVL.

A single count supports this clone. The chain is built from TRBV7-3 and TRBJ1-1; 7 nucleotides align to TRBD1. The CDR3 covers 13 residues. Unmatched junction bases numbered 9, after V lost 8 bases and J lost 6 bases. Germline V lookup: CDR1 SGHTA, CDR2 FQGTGA. For the CDR3, the DNA is TGTGCCAGCTCTAGTGCAGGGGGGTCTGAAGCTTTCTTT. It translates to CASSSAGGSEAFF.

V is TRBV5-1 and J is TRBJ2-3; D may be TRBD2 (5 bases). Trimming pared 2 bases from V and 2 bases from J, leaving 12 bases between. The CDR3 runs 15 residues. Germline CDR1 SGHRS, CDR2 YFSETQ. This CDR3 reads CASSFLASNTDTQYF. In nucleotides, the CDR3 is TGCGCCAGCAGCTTTCTAGCCTCGAACACAGATACGCAGTATTTT.

The rearrangement uses TRBV30 and TRBJ2-1, with 9 bases aligning to TRBD1. Germline CDR1 is GTSNPN and CDR2 is SVGIG (reference sequence). V trimming: 2 bases; J trimming: 8 bases; junction bases outside the gene matches: 7. The CDR3 totals 14 residues. The CDR3 DNA reads TGTGCCTGGAGTAGTACAGGGGGCTGGGATGAGCAGTTCTTC. It codes for CAWSSTGGWDEQFF.